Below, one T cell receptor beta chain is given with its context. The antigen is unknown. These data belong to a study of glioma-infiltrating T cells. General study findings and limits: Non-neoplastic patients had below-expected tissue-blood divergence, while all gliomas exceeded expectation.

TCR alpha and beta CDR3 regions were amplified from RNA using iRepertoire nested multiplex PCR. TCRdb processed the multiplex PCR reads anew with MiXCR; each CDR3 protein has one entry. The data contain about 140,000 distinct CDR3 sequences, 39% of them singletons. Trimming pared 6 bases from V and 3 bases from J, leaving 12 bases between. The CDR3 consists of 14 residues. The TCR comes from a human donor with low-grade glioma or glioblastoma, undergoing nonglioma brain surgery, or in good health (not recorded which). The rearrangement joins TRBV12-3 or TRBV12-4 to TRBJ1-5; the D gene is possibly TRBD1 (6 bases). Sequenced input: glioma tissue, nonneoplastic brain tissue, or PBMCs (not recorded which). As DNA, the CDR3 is TGTGCCAGCAGCCCAACAGGGAACAATCAGCCCCAGCATTTT. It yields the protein CASSPTGNNQPQHF.